A selection of T cell receptor beta chains follows, all from one sample in a study of blood T cell repertoires in COVID-19. Profiling relied on immunoSEQ multiplex PCR, and the TCRdb table lists in-frame clones only, not all of them. The sample lists about 55,000 clones; roughly 80% were seen once. The sample consisted of peripheral blood. These receptors were obtained from a woman aged 55-70 years with acute or convalescent COVID-19. Each CDR3 is given with its conserved first and last residue. D genes are given only for firm matches. Clone sizes are given selectively: once, few, many, or a class where the clone is expanded.

j_call v_call d_call clone_size cdr3_nt cdr3_aa
TRBJ1-2 TRBV2 NA NA TGTGCCAGCAGGTTAACAAGCTATGGCTACACCTTC CASRLTSYGYTF
TRBJ1-1 TRBV5-1 NA NA TGCGCCAGCAGCTTGGTCGGGACATTAACCACTGAAGCTTTCTTT CASSLVGTLTTEAFF
TRBJ2-3 TRBV29-1 TRBD2 once TGCAGCGGGGGAAGACTAGCGCCAGATACGCAGTATTTT CSGGRLAPDTQYF
TRBJ1-2 TRBV6-5 NA NA TGTGCCAGCAGCAGAACCCAGGGGAACTATGGCTACACCTTC CASSRTQGNYGYTF
TRBJ1-1 TRBV5-1 TRBD1 NA TGCGCCAGCAGCAGGACGGGACAGTCGAACACTGAAGCTTTCTTT CASSRTGQSNTEAFF
TRBJ1-3 TRBV7-9 TRBD1 NA TGTGCCAGCAGCGCGAGGGCCGGGACAGCCGGAAACACCATATATTTT CASSARAGTAGNTIYF
TRBJ2-3 TRBV7-9 NA NA TGTGCCAGCAGCTTAGGGCTGGGCATCACAGATACGCAGTATTTT CASSLGLGITDTQYF
TRBJ2-7 TRBV12-3/TRBV12-4 NA NA TGTGCCAGCAGTTTTCAGGGTATCTACGAGCAGTACTTC CASSFQGIYEQYF
TRBJ1-3 TRBV5-5 TRBD1 NA TGTGCCAGCAGTTTCCACCCCGGGACAGCCTCTGGAAACACCATATATTTT CASSFHPGTASGNTIYF
TRBJ2-7 TRBV3-1/TRBV3-2 NA once TGTGCCAGCAGCCCCGGGACATTCCGTTCCTACGAGCAGTACTTC CASSPGTFRSYEQYF
TRBJ1-5 TRBV29-1 NA NA TGCAGCGCCCTAGAGAATAGCAATCAGCCCCAGCATTTT CSALENSNQPQHF
TRBJ2-7 TRBV21-1 NA NA TGTGCCAGCAGCAAAGGGGACAGGGCCTACGAGCAGTACTTC CASSKGDRAYEQYF
TRBJ1-1 TRBV12-5 NA once TGTGCTAGTGGTTTTCGGGTTTCTGAAGCTTTCTTT CASGFRVSEAFF
TRBJ1-6 TRBV3-1/TRBV3-2 NA few TGTGCCAGCGGAAAGATAGGGGGTACTTCACCCCTCCACTTT CASGKIGGTSPLHF
TRBJ1-5 TRBV6-5 NA NA TGTGCCAGCAGTCTACAGCAATATAGCAATCAGCCCCAGCATTTT CASSLQQYSNQPQHF
TRBJ2-2 TRBV28 NA NA TGTGCCACCCGATTGGGGGGTATCGGCACCGGGGAGCTGTTTTTT CATRLGGIGTGELFF
TRBJ2-5 TRBV25-1 NA NA TGTGCCAGCAGTGAATCGATCAGGGCAGAGACCCAGTACTTC CASSESIRAETQYF
TRBJ2-2 TRBV7-9 NA NA TGTGCCAGCAGCTTAGGACGGGTGACGAACACCGGGGAGCTGTTTTTT CASSLGRVTNTGELFF
TRBJ2-5 TRBV2 TRBD2 NA TGTGCCAGCAGGGACCAACTAGCGGGAGGGACCCAGTACTTC CASRDQLAGGTQYF
TRBJ2-2 TRBV18 NA NA TGTGCCAGCTCACCACCTAGCAGGAACACCGGGGAGCTGTTTTTT CASSPPSRNTGELFF
TRBJ1-2 TRBV6-5 TRBD1 NA TGTGCCAGCAGATGGACAGGGGGCGCTCCCTATGGCTACACCTTC CASRWTGGAPYGYTF
TRBJ1-4 TRBV7-9 TRBD1 once TGTGCCAGCAGCTCTCCGGGACAGGGGGATGAAAAACTGTTTTTT CASSSPGQGDEKLFF
TRBJ1-4 TRBV13 TRBD1 NA TGTGCCAGCAGCAGGGGACAGGGAGGGCGAGAAAAACTGTTTTTT CASSRGQGGREKLFF
TRBJ1-2 TRBV19 TRBD1 NA TGTGCCAGTAGTTCGGACAGGGAGGTTGGCTACACCTTC CASSSDREVGYTF
TRBJ2-7 TRBV10-3 TRBD2 NA TGTGCCATCAGTGCGGCGGGAGAGAGCTACGAGCAGTACTTC CAISAAGESYEQYF
TRBJ2-3 TRBV19 TRBD2 NA TGTGCCAGTAGTTACCGGACTAGCGGGGGTGCAGATACGCAGTATTTT CASSYRTSGGADTQYF
TRBJ2-2 TRBV2 TRBD1 NA TGTGCCAGCACCGAAGACAGGGCTAAGCTGTTTTTT CASTEDRAKLFF
TRBJ1-5 TRBV19 TRBD1 NA TGTGCCAGTAGTTCTCGACAGGGGTCCCCTAATCAGCCCCAGCATTTT CASSSRQGSPNQPQHF
TRBJ1-2 TRBV27 NA NA TGTGCCACCAAGCAAAACAACTATGGCTACACCTTC CATKQNNYGYTF
TRBJ2-1 TRBV9 NA NA TGTGCCAGCAGCGCAGACTGGCCCACCTACAATGAGCAGTTCTTC CASSADWPTYNEQFF
TRBJ1-1 TRBV28 NA NA TGTGCCAGCAGTTCAGGGTTTGTCACTGAAGCTTTCTTT CASSSGFVTEAFF
TRBJ1-2 TRBV27 NA NA TGTGCCAGCAGTCCCCGACAGACTCCGCTCAACTATGGCTACACCTTC CASSPRQTPLNYGYTF
TRBJ2-7 TRBV19 NA NA TGTGCCAGTACCCCTCTGGGGAGACTTTCCTACGAGCAGTACTTC CASTPLGRLSYEQYF
TRBJ1-1 TRBV2 NA NA TGTGCCAGCCGTCCTTCTTTGGGGGGTGACACTGAAGCTTTCTTT CASRPSLGGDTEAFF
TRBJ2-7 TRBV3-1/TRBV3-2 NA NA TGTGCCAGCAGCCAAGCCGGTTCGGGGGGCCGGAGCTACGAGCAGTACTTC CASSQAGSGGRSYEQYF
TRBJ1-4 TRBV5-1 TRBD1 NA TGCGCCACAAAAGCAGGGGGCACGGGCGAAAAACTGTTTTTT CATKAGGTGEKLFF
TRBJ2-7 TRBV5-1 TRBD1 NA TGCGCCAGCACCAGCGGGTCAGGGGACAGGGGCCCATACGCGCAGTACTTC CASTSGSGDRGPYAQYF
TRBJ1-2 TRBV24-1 NA NA TGTGCCACCAGTGACGACACCTGGGCAGCCTATGGCTACACCTTC CATSDDTWAAYGYTF
TRBJ1-5 TRBV14 NA NA TGTGCCAGCAGCCTTCCCTGGTTTGCTTACTATAGCAATCAGCCCCAGCATTTT CASSLPWFAYYSNQPQHF
TRBJ2-3 TRBV24-1 TRBD2 NA TGTGCCACCAGTGGAGATAGCGGGAGCACAGATACGCAGTATTTT CATSGDSGSTDTQYF
TRBJ2-5 TRBV7-7 TRBD2 NA TGTGCTAGCAGCCCCGCCGGGGGCAAACTAGCGGCAAAGACCCAGTACTTC CASSPAGGKLAAKTQYF
TRBJ2-7 TRBV7-2 TRBD1 NA TGTGCCAGCAGTTCTCGGACAGGGGGGACCTACGAGCAGTACTTC CASSSRTGGTYEQYF
TRBJ2-3 TRBV24-1 NA few TGTGCCACCAGTGAGGGCCAGAGCACAGATACGCAGTATTTT CATSEGQSTDTQYF
TRBJ1-5 TRBV10-3 NA NA TGTGCCAGCCCCTCCATGACAGATTTAAATCAGCCCCAGCATTTT CASPSMTDLNQPQHF
TRBJ1-2 TRBV9 NA NA TGTGCCAGCAGCGCTATATCAGGGAACGGCTACACCTTC CASSAISGNGYTF
TRBJ2-7 TRBV28 TRBD1 NA TGTGCCAGTATCAACCGGGGACAGGGGGCTTTTCGGTACTTC CASINRGQGAFRYF
TRBJ2-3 TRBV11-2 TRBD2 NA TGTGCCAGCAGCTTAGTCCTAGCGGGAGGCCCGGCAGATACGCAGTATTTT CASSLVLAGGPADTQYF
TRBJ2-5 TRBV11-3 TRBD1 NA TGTGCCAGCAGTCCTGACAGGGGGCCGGGGGAGACCCAGTACTTC CASSPDRGPGETQYF
TRBJ1-4 TRBV5-1 NA few TGCGCCAGCAGCGCGGACAGCTTTAATGAAAAACTGTTTTTT CASSADSFNEKLFF
TRBJ2-7 TRBV7-2 TRBD1 NA TGTGCCAGCAGCCCCCGGGACAGGGCTTCCTACGAGCAGTACTTC CASSPRDRASYEQYF
TRBJ1-5 TRBV2 TRBD1 few TGTGCCAGCAGTGAGACGGACAGGACTTATAGCAATCAGCCCCAGCATTTT CASSETDRTYSNQPQHF
TRBJ1-2 TRBV30 NA NA TGTGCCTGGGCAACAGGGTCACAATCCTATGGCTACACCTTC CAWATGSQSYGYTF
TRBJ1-5 TRBV28 TRBD1 NA TGTGCCAGCCGACAGGGGGCTGGCAATCAGCCCCAGCATTTT CASRQGAGNQPQHF
TRBJ1-2 TRBV14 TRBD1 NA TGTGCCAGCAGCCGGACAGGGCGGGGCTACACCTTC CASSRTGRGYTF
TRBJ1-3 TRBV3-1/TRBV3-2 NA NA TGTGCCAGCAGCCTCTGGGGCTCATCTGGAAACACCATATATTTT CASSLWGSSGNTIYF
TRBJ2-7 TRBV28 NA NA TGTGCCAGCAGTTTATGGGGCACTAGCAGCGAGCAGTACTTC CASSLWGTSSEQYF
TRBJ2-3 TRBV6-4 NA few TGTGCCAGCAGTGACGGGGAGCGGGATACGCAGTATTTT CASSDGERDTQYF
TRBJ1-3 TRBV28 NA NA TGTGCCAGCTTCTCCTCTGGAAACACCATATATTTT CASFSSGNTIYF
TRBJ1-6 TRBV6-5 NA once TGTGCCAGCAACAGTTTCTATAATTCACCCCTCCACTTT CASNSFYNSPLHF
TRBJ1-5 TRBV28 NA NA TGTGCCAGCAGCCTAAACCGTCAGCCCCAGCATTTT CASSLNRQPQHF